Below, 20 T cell receptor beta chains from the same sample are listed, as sequenced in a study of cytomegalovirus exposure and HLA in healthy donors. A multiplex PCR was run with 60 Vbeta primers and 13 Jbeta primers. Some clones are missing from TCRdb's copy, which holds only in-frame ones; the method was immunoSEQ multiplex PCR. The sample records 150,000 to 200,000 clones, 81% being singletons. Sample: PBMCs. These receptors were taken from a man aged 40-49 years in good health and CMV-seropositive.

This clone was seen just once. This chain uses TRBV5-1 with TRBJ2-5; 8 bases are a match to TRBD1. With the DNA end fitting TRBJ2-7 better, the J assignment may be wrong. The CDR3 has 14 residues. Germline lookup yields CDR1 SGHRS and CDR2 YFSETQ. The CDR3, as DNA: TGCGCCAGCAGCGAACCGACAGGGGACCACGAGCAGTACTTC. Protein product: CASSEPTGDHEQYF.

The CDR3 region is CASSESGGWGTDTQYF. In DNA, the CDR3 is TGCGCCAGCAGTGAGAGCGGGGGGTGGGGGACAGATACGCAGTATTTT. The V call is TRBV10-2, the J call TRBJ2-3, with 9 bases identical to TRBD2. V was clipped by 2 bases and J by 3 bases; unmatched bases: 6. This CDR3 contains 16 residues. Germline V CDR1 and CDR2: WSHSY, SAAADI.

The chain carries TRBV27 and TRBJ2-7; the match to TRBD1 covers 8 bases. Looked up from germline, CDR1 is MNHEY and CDR2 is SMNVEV (reference sequence). The V and J ends lost 5 bases and 4 bases, in that order; junction bases with no gene match: 7. The CDR3 is 14 residues long. CDR3 sequence: CASSTRGPGYEQYF. CDR3 DNA sequence: TGTGCCAGCAGTACCAGGGGGCCCGGGTACGAGCAGTACTTC.

This rearrangement joins TRBV5-4 to TRBJ2-3; 8 positions match TRBD2. The CDR3 consists of 15 residues. V dropped 1 base and J dropped 1; count of bases not matched to a gene: 2. Germline V CDR1 and CDR2: SGHNT, YYREEE (reference sequence). CDR3 residues: CASSLPAGGTDTQYF. In nucleotides, the CDR3 is TGTGCCAGCAGCTTGCCAGCGGGGGGCACAGATACGCAGTATTTT.

The chain uses TRBV5-1 and TRBJ1-1; D is unclear. The CDR3 covers 12 residues. The germline V gene encodes CDR1 SGHRS and CDR2 YFSETQ. Trimming pared 3 bases from V and 7 bases from J, leaving 10 bases between. CDR3 in amino acids: CASSSTVREAFF. DNA for the CDR3: TGCGCCAGCAGCTCAACAGTTCGTGAAGCTTTCTTT.

V and J are TRBV7-8 and TRBJ2-1, with D possibly TRBD1 on 5 matching bases. V dropped 6 bases and J dropped 8 bases, with 20 bases sitting between them. Per the germline V gene, CDR1 is SGHVS and CDR2 is FQNEAQ. The CDR3 is 15 amino acids. The CDR3 nucleotides read TGTGCCAGCAGACAGCAGGGTTCCCTCGCCCATGAGCAGTTCTTC. Protein product: CASRQQGSLAHEQFF.

The V call is TRBV4-1, the J call TRBJ2-7, with 7 bases matching TRBD1. CDR3 length equals 15 residues. Germline V gives CDR1 MGHRA, CDR2 YSYEKL. V shed 6 bases and J 2 bases; nucleotides not matched to a gene: 10. The CDR3 is CASSFRDSDPYEQYF. CDR3 sequence (DNA): TGCGCCAGCAGTTTCCGGGACAGCGATCCCTACGAGCAGTACTTC.

The genes are TRBV2 and TRBJ2-2, with D possibly being TRBD2 (6 bases). CDR1 and CDR2 (germline): SNHLY, FYNNEI. CDR3 length equals 13 residues. Trimming left V 4 bases short and J 4 bases short, with 7 bases between. Here the CDR3 reads CASSGGVTGELFF. The CDR3 nucleotides read TGTGCCAGCAGTGGCGGGGTCACCGGGGAGCTGTTTTTT.

The chain has TRBV19 and TRBJ1-4, with D tentatively TRBD1 (6 bases). V lost 6 bases to trimming and J lost 5 bases, with 7 bases between them. CDR1 is LNHDA, CDR2 SQIVND, per germline (reference sequence). The CDR3 is 12 residues long. CDR3 amino acids: CASSQGNEKLFF. The CDR3 DNA follows: TGTGCCAGTAGCCAGGGGAATGAAAAACTGTTTTTT.

This chain joins TRBV18 and TRBJ1-4; no clear D gene. The V end lost 4 bases, the J end lost 4 bases, and 7 bases lay between the germline ends. Germline V gives CDR1 KGHSH, CDR2 LQKENI. The CDR3 is 13 amino acids. CDR3 loop: CASSRGSNEKLFF. The CDR3 DNA reads as TGTGCCAGCTCACGCGGCAGTAATGAAAAACTGTTTTTT.

This chain uses TRBV2 with TRBJ1-2, with 7 bases lining up with TRBD1. The CDR3 runs to 13 residues. V lost 6 bases and J lost 7; bases outside the gene matches: 8. Germline loops: CDR1 SNHLY, CDR2 FYNNEI. CDR3 in DNA: TGTGCCAGCAGCCGACAGGGACTGGGTGGCTACACCTTC. Protein sequence: CASSRQGLGGYTF.

The chain has TRBV18 and TRBJ1-3, with unresolved D. The germline gives CDR1 KGHSH, CDR2 LQKENI. Trimming removed 4 bases from V and 2 bases from J, with 9 bases in between. CDR3 size: 14 residues. The CDR3 protein is CASSLGEPGNTIYF. The CDR3, as DNA: TGTGCCAGCTCACTAGGAGAACCTGGAAACACCATATATTTT.

The rearrangement joins TRBV5-4 to TRBJ1-4; D remains unclear. This CDR3 has 13 amino acids. Germline values: CDR1 SGHNT, CDR2 YYREEE (reference sequence). Trimming cost V 0 bases and J 6 bases, with 6 bases left between them. In nucleotides, the CDR3 is TGTGCCAGCAGCTTGGGTCAGGATGAAAAACTGTTTTTT. It is translated as CASSLGQDEKLFF.

This chain links TRBV11-2 with TRBJ1-6, with D tentatively TRBD1 (5 bases). V shed 8 bases and J shed 7 bases, with 18 bases lying between them. CDR1 SGHAT and CDR2 FQNNGV come from the germline V gene. This CDR3 has 15 residues. The CDR3 reads CASDSKGEGNSPLHF. The CDR3, as DNA: TGTGCCAGCGACTCCAAAGGGGAGGGAAATTCACCCCTCCACTTT.

In this sample, this clone turned up a few times. The chain is built from TRBV7-3 and TRBJ1-1, with D hard to call. The length of the CDR3 is 13 residues. The V end was cut by 3 bases, the J end by 3 bases, with 8 bases between. Looked up from germline, CDR1 is SGHTA and CDR2 is FQGTGA. The CDR3 bases are TGTGCCAGCAGCTTTAGTTTGGACACTGAAGCTTTCTTT. Translated: CASSFSLDTEAFF. The full variable domain, its missing parts supplied by reference TRBV7-3 and TRBJ1-1, is GAGVSQTPSNKVTEKGKYVELRCDPISGHTALYWYRQSLGQGPEFLIYFQGTGAADDSGLPNDRFFAVRPEGSVSTLKIQRTERGDSAVYLCASSFSLDTEAFFGQGTRLTVV.

The genes are TRBV10-3 and TRBJ2-1, with TRBD1 as a possible D gene (6 bases). The germline V and J ends were trimmed by 6 bases and 0 bases, with 12 bases remaining between them. Germline CDR1 is ENHRY and CDR2 is SYGVKD. The CDR3 sequence is 15 residues long. This chain's CDR3 is CAISLQGSSYNEQFF. CDR3 nucleotides: TGTGCCATCAGCTTACAGGGTAGCTCCTACAATGAGCAGTTCTTC.

V is TRBV14 and J is TRBJ2-1; 7 nucleotides match TRBD2. Germline lookup yields CDR1 SGHDN and CDR2 FVKESK. With V trimmed by 6 bases and J by 6 bases, 11 bases remained unmatched. This CDR3 is 15 amino acids long. This CDR3 reads CASRVTSAPPNEQFF. DNA for the CDR3: TGTGCCAGCAGGGTCACTAGCGCTCCTCCCAATGAGCAGTTCTTC.

The chain couples TRBV2 to TRBJ2-5, with 11 bases that match TRBD1. The J call may be mistaken, given a closer DNA end match to TRBJ2-7. The CDR3 length is 13 residues. Germline CDR1 and CDR2: SNHLY and FYNNEI. CDR3 coding DNA: TGTGCCAGCAGTGGGACAGGGGGCGACGAGCAGTACTTC. Amino acids: CASSGTGGDEQYF.

The chain employs TRBV5-1 and TRBJ2-7; 7 positions match TRBD1. The germline V gene encodes CDR1 SGHRS and CDR2 YFSETQ. The J segment lost 3 bases and the V segment lost 3 bases, leaving 15 bases of the junction unmatched. The CDR3 is 17 amino acids. The CDR3 DNA reads TGCGCCAGCAGCTGGTCGCCTCGACAGGGTCTCTACTACGAGCAGTACTTC. Translation: CASSWSPRQGLYYEQYF.

This chain joins TRBV23-1 and TRBJ2-3; TRBD1 matches at 7 bases. TRBV23-1 is an ORF, and what it does is uncertain. This CDR3 has 16 amino acids. J gave up 9 bases and V 1 base, and 13 bases lay outside the gene matches. The CDR3 sequence is CASSQLGTETRYTQYF. CDR3 nucleotide sequence: TGCGCCAGCAGTCAATTGGGGACAGAAACCAGATACACGCAGTATTTT.